Listed below are T cell receptor beta chains from one sample, sequenced in a study of blood T cell repertoires in COVID-19. Data came from immunoSEQ multiplex PCR; TCRdb stores just in-frame clones and leaves some out. Among about 140,000 clones listed, roughly four fifths were seen once. Sequenced material: peripheral blood. These receptor sequences come from a woman of 80 years or more in a cohort sampled during active or convalescent COVID-19. Each CDR3 is given with its conserved first and last residue. D genes are given only for firm matches. Expanded clones get a size class; other rows say once, few or many, or leave the size out.

v_gene,d_gene,j_gene,len,abundance,CDR3nt,CDR3aa
TRBV6-5,.,TRBJ1-1,13,.,TGTGCCAGCAGTCGGTCCATGAACACTGAAGCTTTCTTT,CASSRSMNTEAFF
TRBV27,.,TRBJ1-2,16,once,TGTGCCAGCAGTTTATCGTCGACAGACCTTAACTATGGCTACACCTTC,CASSLSSTDLNYGYTF
TRBV4-1,TRBD1,TRBJ1-5,16,once,TGCGCCAGCAGCCAGGGGACAGGGTTTAACAATCAGCCCCAGCATTTT,CASSQGTGFNNQPQHF
TRBV5-1,TRBD2,TRBJ2-3,15,.,TGCGCCAGCAGCTTGAGCGGGGGGATCACAGATACGCAGTATTTT,CASSLSGGITDTQYF
TRBV11-3,TRBD1,TRBJ2-7,12,.,TGTGCCAGCAGCCAGGGGGTGGGCGAGCAGTACTTC,CASSQGVGEQYF
TRBV7-9,.,TRBJ1-4,16,.,TGTGCCAGCAGCTTAGCGCGGGGGGCGACTGGAGAAAAACTGTTTTTT,CASSLARGATGEKLFF
TRBV12-3/TRBV12-4,.,TRBJ2-5,13,.,TGTGCCAGCAGTTTGCGGGGTTCGGAGACCCAGTACTTC,CASSLRGSETQYF
TRBV5-1,TRBD1,TRBJ1-6,15,.,TGCGCCAGCAGCTCCTCGGACAGGTATAATTCACCCCTCCACTTT,CASSSSDRYNSPLHF
TRBV6-6,.,TRBJ2-2,15,.,TGTGCCAGCAGCCAAGGACAGACGAACACCGGGGAGCTGTTTTTT,CASSQGQTNTGELFF
TRBV19,TRBD2,TRBJ2-1,14,once,TGTGCCAGCGCCCGGGCCGGGGGGGGCAATGAGCAGTTCTTC,CASARAGGGNEQFF
TRBV6-5,TRBD1,TRBJ1-1,15,.,TGTGCCAGCAGTCCATGGACAGGGGGCAGTGCTGAAGCTTTCTTT,CASSPWTGGSAEAFF
TRBV19,.,TRBJ1-4,13,.,TGTGCCAGTAGTACCCTCGCAGGTGAAAAACTGTTTTTT,CASSTLAGEKLFF
TRBV19,.,TRBJ1-1,15,.,TGTGCCAGCAGGTTTAGACAGACAATGAACACTGAAGCTTTCTTT,CASRFRQTMNTEAFF
TRBV5-4,.,TRBJ1-2,16,.,TGTGCCAGCAGCCTAAGACAGGCCCTGGGGGACTATGGCTACACCTTC,CASSLRQALGDYGYTF
TRBV10-3,.,TRBJ1-1,13,.,TGTGCCATCAGTGAAAGGGGAACAGGCGAAGCTTTCTTT,CAISERGTGEAFF
TRBV28,.,TRBJ2-5,12,once,TGTGCCAGCAGTTCAGGGGAAGAGACCCAGTACTTC,CASSSGEETQYF
TRBV10-2,.,TRBJ2-3,17,.,TGCGCCAGCAGTGAGTCAACTAGCCCGGTCAGTGGGGATACGCAGTATTTT,CASSESTSPVSGDTQYF
TRBV14,.,TRBJ2-2,16,.,TGTGCCAGCAGCCATTTTTCAGGGTTGGACACCGGGGAGCTGTTTTTT,CASSHFSGLDTGELFF
TRBV5-5,TRBD2,TRBJ2-2,16,.,TGTGCCAGCAGCAGTGGAGGCGGGGGGACCACCGGGGAGCTGTTTTTT,CASSSGGGGTTGELFF
TRBV27,.,TRBJ1-2,14,.,TGTGCCAGCAGTTCGGCGGAGGGCACCTATGGCTACACCTTC,CASSSAEGTYGYTF
TRBV5-1,TRBD2,TRBJ2-3,18,.,TGCGCCAGCAGCTTGGCGAGTGTGGGAGCGGGGGGAAGAGATACGCAGTATTTT,CASSLASVGAGGRDTQYF
TRBV7-8,TRBD1,TRBJ1-4,18,.,TGTGCCAGCAGCAAAACGCAGGGGGCCCCCTCAACTAATGAAAAACTGTTTTTT,CASSKTQGAPSTNEKLFF
TRBV7-9,.,TRBJ2-7,13,.,TGTGCCAGCAGCTTAACCCGGGCGGGAAAGGAGTACTTC,CASSLTRAGKEYF
TRBV12-3/TRBV12-4,.,TRBJ1-1,13,.,TGTGCCAGCAGCCTGGAGTGGGACACTGAAGCTTTCTTT,CASSLEWDTEAFF
TRBV5-1,TRBD2,TRBJ2-3,15,.,TGCGCCAGCAGCTTGTTGCGGGGGGGCCAAGATACGCAGTATTTT,CASSLLRGGQDTQYF
TRBV5-1,TRBD2,TRBJ2-5,16,once,TGCGCCAGCAGCCCGGGACTAGCGGGGGGGCAAGAGACCCAGTACTTC,CASSPGLAGGQETQYF
TRBV29-1,.,TRBJ1-1,12,.,TGCAGCGTTGTTACGGTGAACACTGAAGCTTTCTTT,CSVVTVNTEAFF
TRBV20-1,.,TRBJ1-2,12,.,TGCAGTGCTAGTGATCCAGACTATGGCTACACCTTC,CSASDPDYGYTF
TRBV27,.,TRBJ1-2,16,.,TGTGCCAGCAGTCCTAATTCCGGGACACCGGTCTCTGGCTACACCTTC,CASSPNSGTPVSGYTF
TRBV6-5,TRBD2,TRBJ2-1,15,once,TGTGCCAGCAGCGCAGGACTAGCGGGGTTGGGTGAGCAGTTCTTC,CASSAGLAGLGEQFF
TRBV24-1,.,TRBJ2-6,15,.,TGTGCCACCAGTGATAAAGCCTCTGGGGCCAACGTCCTGACTTTC,CATSDKASGANVLTF
TRBV7-3,TRBD2,TRBJ2-1,13,.,TGTGCCAGCAGCTCGAGACTAGCAGACGAGCAGTTCTTC,CASSSRLADEQFF
TRBV4-1,TRBD1,TRBJ1-4,17,.,TGCGCCAGCAGCCAAGTTGGGACAGGGGTCCTTAATGAAAAACTGTTTTTT,CASSQVGTGVLNEKLFF
TRBV24-1,TRBD2,TRBJ2-5,16,.,TGTGCCACCAGTGATTCGACGGGGGGAGATGTGAAGACCCAGTACTTC,CATSDSTGGDVKTQYF
TRBV7-2,.,TRBJ1-3,14,few,TGTGCCAGCAGCTTCTCTATGGGCGGAAACACCATATATTTT,CASSFSMGGNTIYF
TRBV10-1,TRBD2,TRBJ2-1,16,.,TGCGCCAGCAGTGAGTCGAGGCGGGGGGGCCCGAATGAGCAGTTCTTC,CASSESRRGGPNEQFF
TRBV4-1,TRBD1,TRBJ1-2,14,.,TGCGCCAGCAGCCCGGACCGGACAGGGGGCTTCTACACCTTC,CASSPDRTGGFYTF
TRBV18,.,TRBJ1-5,14,.,TGTGCCAGCTCACCAGACATATTCAATCAGCCCCAGCATTTT,CASSPDIFNQPQHF